This entry lists 7 T cell receptor beta chains sequenced from one sample in a study of PD-L1 blockade in urothelial cancer. Time point meaning: peripheral blood 6 weeks after treatment start. Only in-frame clones appear in the TCRdb table, and some are missing; sequencing was by immunoSEQ multiplex PCR. Of roughly 45,000 clones in the sample, approximately 78% are singletons; the top ten hold about 13%. The source was PBMCs, collected around atezolizumab (anti-PD-L1) treatment. All receptors derive from a man aged 55-75 years with urothelial cancer.

The chain recombines TRBV19 with TRBJ1-5; the D gene is possibly TRBD1 (5 bases). From germline, CDR1 is LNHDA and CDR2 SQIVND (reference sequence). The ends were cut back, 5 bases at V and 3 bases at J, with 8 bases in the middle. This CDR3 is built from 13 residues. The CDR3 nucleotides are TGTGCCAGTAGTTGGGACTACAATCAGCCCCAGCATTTT. As protein: CASSWDYNQPQHF.

The J gene is TRBJ1-6, the V gene TRBV7-8; perhaps TRBD1 as D (5 bases). Germline V lookup: CDR1 SGHVS, CDR2 FQNEAQ. The CDR3 totals 16 residues. Between the trimmed V and J ends, which lost 7 bases and 7 bases, there was a span of 20 bases. The CDR3, as DNA: TGTGCCAGCAACTCGTTTGGGGCAGGTATAAATTCACCCCTCCACTTT. Translation: CASNSFGAGINSPLHF.

This chain uses TRBV19 with TRBJ2-7; the match to TRBD1 covers 9 bases. V lost 1 base to trimming and J lost 2 bases; unmatched junction nucleotides: 3. The CDR3 contains 15 residues. Per the germline V gene, CDR1 is LNHDA and CDR2 is SQIVND (reference sequence). The CDR3 reads CASSIAGQGTYEQYF. The DNA for the CDR3 is TGTGCCAGTAGTATAGCGGGACAGGGTACCTACGAGCAGTACTTC. Supplemented by reference TRBV19 and TRBJ2-7, the full variable domain reads DGGITQSPKYLFRKEGQNVTLSCEQNLNHDAMYWYRQDPGQGLRLIYYSQIVNDFQKGDIAEGYSVSREKKESFPLTVTSAQKNPTAFYLCASSIAGQGTYEQYFGPGTRLTVT.

The chain employs TRBV6-5 and TRBJ2-1; TRBD2 might be the D (5 bases). This CDR3 is built from 16 residues. The ends were cut back, 0 bases at V and 7 bases at J, with 16 bases in the middle. Germline lookup yields CDR1 MNHEY and CDR2 SVGAGI. CDR3 residues: CASSYSRDSLKNEQFF. The CDR3 DNA follows: TGTGCCAGCAGTTACTCCCGGGATTCCCTGAAAAATGAGCAGTTCTTC.

The chain recombines TRBV10-3 with TRBJ2-7; 7 bases are shared with TRBD1. Looked up from germline, CDR1 is ENHRY and CDR2 is SYGVKD. The CDR3 consists of 13 residues. J lost 4 bases, V lost 6 bases, and 6 bases had no gene match. Here the CDR3 DNA reads TGTGCCATCAGGCCTGACAGGGCATACGAGCAGTACTTC. The encoded protein is CAIRPDRAYEQYF.

The rearrangement uses TRBV6-5 and TRBJ1-6; 9 positions match TRBD1. The germline gives CDR1 MNHEY, CDR2 SVGAGI. There are 16 residues in the CDR3. The V and J ends lost 1 base and 9 bases, in that order; junction bases with no gene match: 7. CDR3 amino acids: CASSYFPGQGSSPLHF. CDR3 bases: TGTGCCAGCAGTTACTTCCCGGGACAGGGTAGTTCACCCCTCCACTTT.

This clone showed up just once. This sequence joins TRBV19 and TRBJ1-1; 7 nucleotides agree with TRBD1. Germline assignment: CDR1 LNHDA and CDR2 SQIVND (reference sequence). The CDR3 has 15 amino acids. Germline trimming cut 6 bases from V and 1 base from J; bases unmatched to any gene: 8. CDR3 in amino acids: CASSFRTGSNTEAFF. The CDR3 coding sequence is TGTGCCAGTAGCTTTCGGACAGGATCGAACACTGAAGCTTTCTTT.